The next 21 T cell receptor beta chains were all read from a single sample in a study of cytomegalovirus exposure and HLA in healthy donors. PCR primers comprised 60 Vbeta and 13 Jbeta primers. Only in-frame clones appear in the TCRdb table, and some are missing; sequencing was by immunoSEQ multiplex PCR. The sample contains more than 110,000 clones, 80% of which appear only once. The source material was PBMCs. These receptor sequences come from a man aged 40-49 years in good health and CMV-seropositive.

As DNA, the CDR3 is TGTGCCAGCAGCGTAGCGCTAGGCAACACTGAAGCTTTCTTT. It translates to CASSVALGNTEAFF. The chain recombines TRBV9 with TRBJ1-1; D call uncertain. The CDR3 extends over 14 amino acids. Trimming cost V 0 bases and J 2 bases, with 8 bases left between them. Germline V gene data show CDR1 as SGDLS and CDR2 as YYNGEE.

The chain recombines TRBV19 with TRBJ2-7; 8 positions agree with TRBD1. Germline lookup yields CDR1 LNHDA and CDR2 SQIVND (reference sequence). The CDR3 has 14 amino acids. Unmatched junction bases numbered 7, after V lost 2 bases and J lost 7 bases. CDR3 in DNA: TGTGCCAGTAGTATAAGGGCAGGGGGCGGTGAGCAGTACTTC. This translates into CASSIRAGGGEQYF.

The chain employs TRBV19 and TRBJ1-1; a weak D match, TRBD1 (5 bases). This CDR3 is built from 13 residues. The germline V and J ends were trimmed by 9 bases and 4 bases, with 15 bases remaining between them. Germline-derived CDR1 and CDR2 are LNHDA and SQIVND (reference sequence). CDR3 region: CASNLRGGTEAFF. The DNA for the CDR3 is TGTGCCAGCAACCTCCGGGGGGGCACTGAAGCTTTCTTT. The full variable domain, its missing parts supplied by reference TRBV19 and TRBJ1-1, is DGGITQSPKYLFRKEGQNVTLSCEQNLNHDAMYWYRQDPGQGLRLIYYSQIVNDFQKGDIAEGYSVSREKKESFPLTVTSAQKNPTAFYLCASNLRGGTEAFFGQGTRLTVV.

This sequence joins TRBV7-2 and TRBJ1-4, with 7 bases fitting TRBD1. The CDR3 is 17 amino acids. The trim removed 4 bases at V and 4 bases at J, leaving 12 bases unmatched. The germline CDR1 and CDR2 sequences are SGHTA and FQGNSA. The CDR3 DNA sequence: TGTGCCAGCAGCTCGAGGGGTTGGGGACAGATTAATGAAAAACTGTTTTTT. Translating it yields CASSSRGWGQINEKLFF.

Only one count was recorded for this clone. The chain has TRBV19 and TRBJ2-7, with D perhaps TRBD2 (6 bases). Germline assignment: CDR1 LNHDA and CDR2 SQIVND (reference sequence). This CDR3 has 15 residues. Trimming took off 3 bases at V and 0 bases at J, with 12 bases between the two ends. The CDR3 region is CASSMLGGGSYEQYF. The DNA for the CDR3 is TGTGCCAGTAGTATGTTGGGGGGAGGCTCCTACGAGCAGTACTTC. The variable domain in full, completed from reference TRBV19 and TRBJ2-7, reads DGGITQSPKYLFRKEGQNVTLSCEQNLNHDAMYWYRQDPGQGLRLIYYSQIVNDFQKGDIAEGYSVSREKKESFPLTVTSAQKNPTAFYLCASSMLGGGSYEQYFGPGTRLTVT.

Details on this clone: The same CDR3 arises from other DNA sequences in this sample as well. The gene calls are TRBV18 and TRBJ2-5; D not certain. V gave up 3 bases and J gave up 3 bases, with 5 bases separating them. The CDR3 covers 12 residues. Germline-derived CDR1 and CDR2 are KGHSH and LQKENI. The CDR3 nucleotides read TGTGCCAGCTCACCTCGCGAAGAGACCCAGTACTTC. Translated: CASSPREETQYF.

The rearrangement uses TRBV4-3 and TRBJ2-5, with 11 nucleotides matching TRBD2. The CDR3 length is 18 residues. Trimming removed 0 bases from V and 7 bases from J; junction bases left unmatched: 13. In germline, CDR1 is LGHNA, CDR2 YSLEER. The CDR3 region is CASSQDYRVSGGDGTQYF. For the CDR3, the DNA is TGCGCCAGCAGCCAAGATTATAGGGTTAGCGGGGGGGATGGGACCCAGTACTTC.

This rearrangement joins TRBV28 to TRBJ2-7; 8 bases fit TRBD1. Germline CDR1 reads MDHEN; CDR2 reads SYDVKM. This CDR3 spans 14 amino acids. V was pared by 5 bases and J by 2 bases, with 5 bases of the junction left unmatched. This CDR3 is CASSRQGSPYEQYF. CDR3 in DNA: TGTGCCAGCAGTCGACAGGGGTCCCCCTACGAGCAGTACTTC. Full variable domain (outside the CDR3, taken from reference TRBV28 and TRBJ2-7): DVKVTQSSRYLVKRTGEKVFLECVQDMDHENMFWYRQDPGLGLRLIYFSYDVKMKEKGDIPEGYSVSREKKERFSLILESASTNQTSMYLCASSRQGSPYEQYFGPGTRLTVT.

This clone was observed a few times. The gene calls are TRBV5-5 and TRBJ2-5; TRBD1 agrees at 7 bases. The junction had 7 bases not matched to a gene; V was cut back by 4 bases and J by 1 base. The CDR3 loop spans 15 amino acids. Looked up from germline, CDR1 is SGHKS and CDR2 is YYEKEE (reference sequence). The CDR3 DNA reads TGTGCCAGCAGCCGTCGGCCAGGGGGCCAAGAGACCCAGTACTTC. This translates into CASSRRPGGQETQYF.

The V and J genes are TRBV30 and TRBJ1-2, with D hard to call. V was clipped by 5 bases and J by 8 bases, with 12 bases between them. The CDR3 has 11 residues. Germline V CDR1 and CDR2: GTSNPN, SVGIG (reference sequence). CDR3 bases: TGTGCCTGGTGGTGGTCGAGAGGCTACACCTTC. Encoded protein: CAWWWSRGYTF.

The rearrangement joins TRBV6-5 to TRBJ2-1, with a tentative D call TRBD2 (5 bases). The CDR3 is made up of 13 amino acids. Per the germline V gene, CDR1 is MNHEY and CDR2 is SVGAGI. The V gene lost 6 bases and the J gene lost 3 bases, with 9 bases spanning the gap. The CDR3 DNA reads TGTGCCAGCAGGGGCCGGGGCTACAATGAGCAGTTCTTC. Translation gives CASRGRGYNEQFF.

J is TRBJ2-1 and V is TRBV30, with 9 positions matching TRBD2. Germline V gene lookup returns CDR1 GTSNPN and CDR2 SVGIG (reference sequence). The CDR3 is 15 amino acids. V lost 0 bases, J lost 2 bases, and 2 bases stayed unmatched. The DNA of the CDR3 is TGTGCCTGGAGTGTACGACTAGCGGCCTACAATGAGCAGTTCTTC. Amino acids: CAWSVRLAAYNEQFF.

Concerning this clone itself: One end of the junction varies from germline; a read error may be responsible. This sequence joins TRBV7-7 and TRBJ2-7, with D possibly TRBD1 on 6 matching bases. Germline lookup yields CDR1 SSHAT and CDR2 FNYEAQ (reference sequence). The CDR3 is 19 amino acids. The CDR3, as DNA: TGTGCTAGCAGCTCAACAGGGCCAGCAGAGCCCTCTCCTACGGACGAGCAGTACTTC. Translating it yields CASSSTGPAEPSPTDEQYF.

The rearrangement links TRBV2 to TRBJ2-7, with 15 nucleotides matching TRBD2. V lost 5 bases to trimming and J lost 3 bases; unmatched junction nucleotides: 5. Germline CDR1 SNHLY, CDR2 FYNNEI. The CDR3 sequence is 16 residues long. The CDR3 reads CASSPGLAGGFYEQYF. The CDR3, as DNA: TGTGCCAGCAGTCCTGGACTAGCGGGGGGGTTCTACGAGCAGTACTTC.

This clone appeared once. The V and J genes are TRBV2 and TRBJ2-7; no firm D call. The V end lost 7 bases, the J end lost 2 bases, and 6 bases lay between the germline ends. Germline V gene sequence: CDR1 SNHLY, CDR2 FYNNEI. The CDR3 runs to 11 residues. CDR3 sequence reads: CASMQAYEQYF. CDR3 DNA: TGTGCCAGCATGCAGGCCTACGAGCAGTACTTC.

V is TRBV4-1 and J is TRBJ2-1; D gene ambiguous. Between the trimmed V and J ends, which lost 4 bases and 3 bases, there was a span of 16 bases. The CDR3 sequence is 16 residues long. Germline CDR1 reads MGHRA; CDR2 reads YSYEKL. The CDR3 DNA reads TGCGCCAGCAGCCTACCTGACACCATAGGCTACAATGAGCAGTTCTTC. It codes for CASSLPDTIGYNEQFF.

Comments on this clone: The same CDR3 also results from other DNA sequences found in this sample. CDR3: CASSSNQETQYF. For the CDR3, the DNA is TGTGCCAGCAGCTCCAACCAAGAGACCCAGTACTTC. The J gene is TRBJ2-5, the V gene TRBV11-3; D unresolved. In germline, CDR1 is SGHNT, CDR2 YENEEA. V lost 4 bases, J lost 0 bases, and 3 bases lay in between. The CDR3 is 12 residues long.

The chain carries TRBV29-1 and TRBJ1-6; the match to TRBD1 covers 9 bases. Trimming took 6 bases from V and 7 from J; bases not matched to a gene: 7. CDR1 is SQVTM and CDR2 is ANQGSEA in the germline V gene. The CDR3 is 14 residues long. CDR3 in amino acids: CSVTGQGSNSPLHF. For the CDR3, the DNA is TGCAGCGTGACGGGACAGGGATCGAATTCACCCCTCCACTTT. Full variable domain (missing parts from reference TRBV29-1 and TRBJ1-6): SAVISQKPSRDICQRGTSLTIQCQVDSQVTMMFWYRQQPGQSLTLIATANQGSEATYESGFVIDKFPISRPNLTFSTLTVSNMSPEDSSIYLCSVTGQGSNSPLHFGNGTRLTVT.

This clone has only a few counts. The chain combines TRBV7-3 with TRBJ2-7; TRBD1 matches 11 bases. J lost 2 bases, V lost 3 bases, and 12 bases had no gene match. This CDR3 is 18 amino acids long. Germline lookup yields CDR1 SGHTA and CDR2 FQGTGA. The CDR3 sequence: CASSLDRGRSPGAYEQYF. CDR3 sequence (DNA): TGTGCCAGCAGCTTGGACAGGGGGCGCAGCCCCGGCGCCTACGAGCAGTACTTC. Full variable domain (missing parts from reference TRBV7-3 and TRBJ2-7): GAGVSQTPSNKVTEKGKYVELRCDPISGHTALYWYRQSLGQGPEFLIYFQGTGAADDSGLPNDRFFAVRPEGSVSTLKIQRTERGDSAVYLCASSLDRGRSPGAYEQYFGPGTRLTVT.

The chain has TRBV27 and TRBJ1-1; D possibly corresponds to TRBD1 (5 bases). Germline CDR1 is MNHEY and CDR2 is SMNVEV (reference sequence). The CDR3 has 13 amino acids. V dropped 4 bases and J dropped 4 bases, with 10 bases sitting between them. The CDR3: CASSSSGGTEAFF. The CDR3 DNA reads TGTGCCAGCAGTTCCTCCGGGGGCACTGAAGCTTTCTTT.

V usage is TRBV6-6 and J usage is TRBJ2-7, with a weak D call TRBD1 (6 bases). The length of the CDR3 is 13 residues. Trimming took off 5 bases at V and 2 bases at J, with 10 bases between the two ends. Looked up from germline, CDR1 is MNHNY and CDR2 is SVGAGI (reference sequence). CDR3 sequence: CASSGTPTYEQYF. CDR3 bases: TGTGCCAGCAGTGGGACACCAACCTACGAGCAGTACTTC.